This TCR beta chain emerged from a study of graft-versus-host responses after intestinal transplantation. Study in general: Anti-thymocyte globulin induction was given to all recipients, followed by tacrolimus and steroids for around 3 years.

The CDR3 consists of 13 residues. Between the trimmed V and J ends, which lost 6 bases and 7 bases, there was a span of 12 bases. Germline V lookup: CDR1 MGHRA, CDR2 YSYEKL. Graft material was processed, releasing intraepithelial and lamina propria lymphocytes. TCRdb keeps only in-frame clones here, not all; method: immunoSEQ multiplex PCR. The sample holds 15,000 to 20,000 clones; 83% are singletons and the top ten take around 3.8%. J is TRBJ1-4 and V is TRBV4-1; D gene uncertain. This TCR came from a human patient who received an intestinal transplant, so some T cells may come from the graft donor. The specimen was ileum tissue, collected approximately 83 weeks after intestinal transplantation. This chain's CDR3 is CASSPTEGEKLFF. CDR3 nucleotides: TGCGCCAGCAGTCCTACTGAGGGTGAAAAACTGTTTTTT.